One sample yielded the 5 T cell receptor beta chains listed below, sequenced in a study of PD-1 blockade in classical Hodgkin lymphoma. Using immunoSEQ multiplex PCR, the repertoire was profiled, and TCRdb retains in-frame clones only, with some absent. The sample includes about 110,000 clones, roughly 89% of them seen just once. Indicated time point: cycle 4 day 1 (C4D1), after less than seven weeks of nivolumab. Patients all relapsed after autologous stem cell transplantation, and there was variation in brentuximab vedotin exposure. Source: peripheral blood mononuclear cells (PBMCs), taken before the fourth cycle of nivolumab. Receptor source: a human donor with classical Hodgkin lymphoma.

The chain combines TRBV11-2 with TRBJ2-7; D is perhaps TRBD2 (6 bases). Trimming stripped 5 bases from V and 7 bases from J, with 21 bases between. This CDR3 is 15 amino acids long. Per the germline V gene, CDR1 is SGHAT and CDR2 is FQNNGV. This CDR3 reads CASSLWGTSQGEQYF. DNA of the CDR3: TGTGCCAGCAGCCTGTGGGGGACTTCCCAAGGGGAGCAGTACTTC.

The chain combines TRBV19 with TRBJ2-2; D gene uncertain. The germline CDR1 and CDR2 sequences are LNHDA and SQIVND (reference sequence). The CDR3 has 14 amino acids. The V end was cut by 2 bases, the J end by 5 bases, with 9 bases between. The DNA of the CDR3 is TGTGCCAGTAGTATAACGTCGCCAACCGGGGAGCTGTTTTTT. Amino acid sequence: CASSITSPTGELFF.

The chain recombines TRBV4-1 with TRBJ2-2; D is ambiguous. Germline loops: CDR1 MGHRA, CDR2 YSYEKL. V lost 3 bases, J lost 1 base, and 9 bases lay in between. CDR3 length: 15 residues. Here the CDR3 reads CASSHGPLNTGELFF. CDR3 nucleotide sequence: TGCGCCAGCAGCCATGGCCCGCTGAACACCGGGGAGCTGTTTTTT.

The CDR3 reads CASSPPSGQGEKLFF. The CDR3 DNA follows: TGTGCCAGCTCACCACCATCCGGGCAGGGGGAAAAACTGTTTTTT. This sequence joins TRBV18 and TRBJ1-4; weak D call: TRBD1 (6 bases). This CDR3 comprises 15 residues. V was pared by 0 bases and J by 8 bases, with 13 bases between. The germline V gene encodes CDR1 KGHSH and CDR2 LQKENI.

The chain has TRBV10-3 and TRBJ2-3; D is undetermined. The ends were cut back, 10 bases at V and 6 bases at J, with 11 bases in the middle. CDR3 size: 11 residues. The germline V gene encodes CDR1 ENHRY and CDR2 SYGVKD. The CDR3 region has the DNA TGTGCCACCCATGGTGGGGATACGCAGTATTTT. Amino acid sequence: CATHGGDTQYF.